This TCR beta chain was identified during a study of blood T cell repertoires in COVID-19. The data were produced by immunoSEQ multiplex PCR, yet TCRdb's version contains in-frame clones alone and is incomplete. This table holds 150,000 to 200,000 clones, roughly 76% found once. J was trimmed by 2 bases and V by 5 bases; bases with no gene match: 9. Germline V gene data show CDR1 as SGHAT and CDR2 as FQNNGV. This CDR3 has 15 amino acids. The receptor was isolated from a woman in her forties or fifties with active or convalescent COVID-19. The source material was peripheral blood. The chain combines TRBV11-2 with TRBJ2-7; TRBD2 agrees at 7 bases. CDR3 coding DNA: TGTGCCAGCAGCCCGCGGGAGTCGGGGACCTACGAGCAGTACTTC. Its protein product is CASSPRESGTYEQYF.